Presented here are 11 T cell receptor beta chains from one specimen sequenced in a study of cytomegalovirus exposure and HLA in healthy donors (dated by TCRdb to 2017 to 2019). Libraries were prepared through the immunoSEQ multiplex PCR assay. A mixture of 60 forward primers for TCR Vbeta segments and 13 reverse primers for TCR Jbeta segments was used in the multiplex PCR. The table was pulled from immuneACCESS by TCRdb, which kept in-frame rearrangements only. Such tables lose some clones; where checked, under half of the loss comes from unresolved V genes, and the rest has no known cause. Across this sample there are 150,000 to 200,000 clones, with around 81% seen only once. About 1.8% of the sample is held by the ten biggest clonotypes. The sample was PBMCs. The receptors were gathered from a man in his late teens or twenties in good health and CMV-seronegative.

The V and J genes are TRBV4-2 and TRBJ2-1; maybe TRBD2 (5 bases). The V end lost 4 bases, the J end lost 7 bases, and 17 bases lay between the germline ends. Germline CDR1 LGHNA, CDR2 YNFKEQ. The CDR3 contains 15 residues. CDR3 DNA sequence: TGTGCCAGCAGCCTTACGGTAGCGAAGGGAAATGAGCAGTTCTTC. Translating gives CASSLTVAKGNEQFF.

The rearrangement joins TRBV4-1 to TRBJ2-2, with D possibly matching TRBD1 (5 bases). V dropped 4 bases and J dropped 1 base, with 7 bases sitting between them. The CDR3 covers 14 residues. Germline V gene sequence: CDR1 MGHRA, CDR2 YSYEKL. The CDR3 DNA is TGCGCCAGCAGCCCGCAGGGGAACACCGGGGAGCTGTTTTTT. Translation gives CASSPQGNTGELFF.

This sequence joins TRBV28 and TRBJ1-6; D not resolved. The CDR3 spans 16 residues. The germline gives CDR1 MDHEN, CDR2 SYDVKM. Trimming stripped 3 bases from V and 13 bases from J, with 22 bases between. CDR3: CASSFGLGGAMGPLHF. The CDR3 DNA follows: TGTGCCAGCAGTTTTGGACTAGGCGGCGCCATGGGTCCCCTCCACTTT.

The chain carries TRBV19 and TRBJ2-5; D is perhaps TRBD2 (5 bases). V was pared by 4 bases and J by 1 base, with 10 bases between. Per the germline V gene, CDR1 is LNHDA and CDR2 is SQIVND (reference sequence). The CDR3 has 14 amino acids. This chain's CDR3 is CASSKRTSQETQYF. The CDR3 DNA sequence: TGTGCCAGTAGTAAGCGGACTTCCCAAGAGACCCAGTACTTC.

This rearrangement joins TRBV18 to TRBJ1-4, with D possibly matching TRBD1 (6 bases). The CDR3 totals 18 residues. Germline V CDR1 and CDR2: KGHSH, LQKENI. V was pared by 3 bases and J by 6 bases, with 23 bases between. The CDR3 DNA follows: TGTGCCAGCTCACCGAAGCCTCCCCCGGGGACACCGGATGAAAAACTGTTTTTT. Translation gives CASSPKPPPGTPDEKLFF.

This chain uses TRBV4-3 with TRBJ1-1, with D maybe TRBD1 (5 bases). V was trimmed by 0 bases and J by 1 base, leaving 15 bases between them. The CDR3 contains 17 residues. CDR1 and CDR2 (germline): LGHNA, YSLEER. CDR3 amino acids: CASSQDGGRERNTEAFF. The CDR3 bases are TGCGCCAGCAGCCAAGATGGGGGTCGGGAGCGGAACACTGAAGCTTTCTTT.

The chain has TRBV27 and TRBJ2-5, with TRBD1 as a possible D gene (6 bases). Germline CDR1 reads MNHEY; CDR2 reads SMNVEV (reference sequence). Between the trimmed V and J ends, which lost 2 bases and 5 bases, there was a span of 6 bases. The CDR3 totals 12 residues. The CDR3 protein is CASSLTGETQYF. The CDR3 DNA reads TGTGCCAGCAGTTTAACAGGGGAGACCCAGTACTTC.

This clone was found once. The rearrangement links TRBV12-5 to TRBJ1-5; D gene uncertain. Trimming took off 0 bases at V and 11 bases at J, with 20 bases between the two ends. Germline V gene lookup returns CDR1 LGHNT and CDR2 FRNRAP. This CDR3 comprises 16 residues. In DNA form, the CDR3 reads TGTGCTAGTGGTTTGGTACTAGGCCAGTTGGGGATTGCCCAGCATTTT. It encodes CASGLVLGQLGIAQHF.

The chain is built from TRBV15 and TRBJ2-5; maybe TRBD1 (5 bases). CDR3 size: 13 residues. CDR1 LNHNV and CDR2 YYDKDF come from the germline V gene (reference sequence). With 8 bases removed from V and 3 bases from J, the gap between germline ends came to 13 bases. The CDR3 spells CATQGPPEETQYF. The CDR3, as DNA: TGTGCCACCCAGGGCCCTCCCGAAGAGACCCAGTACTTC.

V usage is TRBV21-1 and J usage is TRBJ2-2; TRBD2 was called by the table and not checked on the DNA. TRBV21-1 is marked as a pseudogene. The CDR3 covers 16 residues. This CDR3 reads CASSTPRDEETGELFF. CDR3 nucleotide sequence: TGTGCCAGCAGCACTCCCCGGGATGAGGAGACCGGGGAGCTGTTTTTT.

The V and J genes are TRBV21-1 and TRBJ2-1; TRBD1, the table's D call, was not compared with the DNA. TRBV21-1 is given as a pseudogene. The CDR3 is made up of 14 amino acids. The CDR3 DNA reads as TGTGCCAGGAGACAGGGGTCCTTTTACAATGAGCAGTTCTTC. Translating it yields CARRQGSFYNEQFF.